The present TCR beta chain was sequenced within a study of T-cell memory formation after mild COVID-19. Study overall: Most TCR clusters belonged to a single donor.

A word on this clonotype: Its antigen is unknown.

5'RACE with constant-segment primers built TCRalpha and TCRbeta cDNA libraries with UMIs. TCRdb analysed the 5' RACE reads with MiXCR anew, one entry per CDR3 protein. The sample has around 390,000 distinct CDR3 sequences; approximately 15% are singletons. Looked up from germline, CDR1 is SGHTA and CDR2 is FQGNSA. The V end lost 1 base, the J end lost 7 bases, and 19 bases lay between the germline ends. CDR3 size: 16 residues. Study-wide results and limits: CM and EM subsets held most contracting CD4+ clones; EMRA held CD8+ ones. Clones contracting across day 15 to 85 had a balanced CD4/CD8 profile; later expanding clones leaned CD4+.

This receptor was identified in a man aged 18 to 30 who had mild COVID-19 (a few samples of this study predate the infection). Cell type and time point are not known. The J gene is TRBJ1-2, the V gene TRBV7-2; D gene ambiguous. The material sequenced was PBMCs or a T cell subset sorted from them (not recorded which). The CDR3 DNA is TGTGCCAGCAGCTTAGAAGGCAGTTGGGCCGGTCGTGGCTACACCTTC. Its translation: CASSLEGSWAGRGYTF.